This is a list of T cell receptor beta chains from one sample in a study of blood T cell repertoires in COVID-19. The repertoire was sequenced with immunoSEQ multiplex PCR; TCRdb's copy has only in-frame clones and lacks some. The repertoire holds some 94,000 clones, with 85% to 90% as singletons. Specimen: peripheral blood. All receptors come from a human donor in a cohort sampled during active COVID-19. CDR3s include the opening cysteine and the closing phenylalanine or tryptophan. Each record gives: D gene, V gene, J gene, CDR3 protein, CDR3 DNA. The D gene is left open where the match is weak.

D gene: NA; V gene: TRBV5-1; J gene: TRBJ1-4; CDR3 protein: CASSSRGADEKLFF; CDR3 DNA: TGCGCCAGCAGCTCCAGAGGTGCGGATGAAAAACTGTTTTTT
D gene: NA; V gene: TRBV3-1/TRBV3-2; J gene: TRBJ1-4; CDR3 protein: CASSQGSGGSEKLFF; CDR3 DNA: TGTGCCAGCAGCCAAGGGTCGGGGGGCAGTGAAAAACTGTTTTTT
D gene: NA; V gene: TRBV11-2; J gene: TRBJ2-7; CDR3 protein: CASSSQRQAPGYEQYF; CDR3 DNA: TGTGCCAGCAGCTCTCAAAGACAGGCACCGGGGTACGAGCAGTACTTC
D gene: TRBD1; V gene: TRBV12-3/TRBV12-4; J gene: TRBJ1-2; CDR3 protein: CASRGTGGYGYTF; CDR3 DNA: TGTGCCAGCAGGGGGACAGGGGGCTATGGCTACACCTTC
D gene: TRBD2; V gene: TRBV27; J gene: TRBJ2-1; CDR3 protein: CASSFGGGDDNEQFF; CDR3 DNA: TGTGCCAGCAGTTTCGGCGGGGGGGATGACAATGAGCAGTTCTTC
D gene: NA; V gene: TRBV29-1; J gene: TRBJ1-2; CDR3 protein: CSVDQGMGGYTF; CDR3 DNA: TGCAGCGTTGATCAGGGGATGGGTGGCTACACCTTC
D gene: NA; V gene: TRBV30; J gene: TRBJ1-3; CDR3 protein: CAWTSSGNTIYF; CDR3 DNA: TGTGCCTGGACCTCCTCTGGAAACACCATATATTTT
D gene: NA; V gene: TRBV27; J gene: TRBJ2-5; CDR3 protein: CASSFTGSETQYF; CDR3 DNA: TGTGCCAGCAGTTTTACAGGGAGTGAGACCCAGTACTTC
D gene: NA; V gene: TRBV5-6; J gene: TRBJ1-2; CDR3 protein: CASSLVTGRYTF; CDR3 DNA: TGTGCCAGCAGCTTGGTTACTGGGCGCTACACCTTC
D gene: NA; V gene: TRBV3-1/TRBV3-2; J gene: TRBJ1-2; CDR3 protein: CASSPDGAGYGYTF; CDR3 DNA: TGTGCCAGCAGCCCTGACGGGGCGGGGTATGGCTACACCTTC
D gene: NA; V gene: TRBV5-1; J gene: TRBJ1-1; CDR3 protein: CASSKGDLNTEAFF; CDR3 DNA: TGCGCCAGCAGCAAGGGGGATCTGAACACTGAAGCTTTCTTT
D gene: TRBD1; V gene: TRBV6-5; J gene: TRBJ2-7; CDR3 protein: CATSRDRGSLEQYF; CDR3 DNA: TGTGCCACGTCCCGGGACAGGGGGAGTCTCGAGCAGTACTTC
D gene: NA; V gene: TRBV5-5; J gene: TRBJ1-4; CDR3 protein: CASSAGQATLNEKLFF; CDR3 DNA: TGTGCCAGCAGCGCCGGCCAGGCGACCCTGAATGAAAAACTGTTTTTT
D gene: NA; V gene: TRBV6-5; J gene: TRBJ1-3; CDR3 protein: CASSYSRDTGNTIYF; CDR3 DNA: TGTGCCAGCAGTTACTCGAGGGACACTGGAAACACCATATATTTT
D gene: TRBD2; V gene: TRBV7-8; J gene: TRBJ2-3; CDR3 protein: CASSPLAGGATDTQYF; CDR3 DNA: TGTGCCAGCAGCCCCCTAGCGGGAGGGGCCACAGATACGCAGTATTTT
D gene: NA; V gene: TRBV5-1; J gene: TRBJ1-3; CDR3 protein: CASSPDSNSGNTIYF; CDR3 DNA: TGCGCCAGCAGCCCGGACAGTAACTCTGGAAACACCATATATTTT
D gene: NA; V gene: TRBV19; J gene: TRBJ1-1; CDR3 protein: CASSILADGAEAFF; CDR3 DNA: TGTGCCAGTAGTATACTGGCGGATGGCGCTGAAGCTTTCTTT
D gene: NA; V gene: TRBV19; J gene: TRBJ1-2; CDR3 protein: CASTLTGNYGYTF; CDR3 DNA: TGTGCCAGTACCTTGACGGGGAACTATGGCTACACCTTC
D gene: NA; V gene: TRBV6-6; J gene: TRBJ2-1; CDR3 protein: CASSKGSYNEQFF; CDR3 DNA: TGTGCCAGCAGCAAAGGGAGTTACAATGAGCAGTTCTTC
D gene: TRBD1; V gene: TRBV7-9; J gene: TRBJ1-6; CDR3 protein: CASSTGTDYNSPLHF; CDR3 DNA: TGTGCCAGCAGCACTGGGACAGACTATAATTCACCCCTCCACTTT
D gene: NA; V gene: TRBV11-2; J gene: TRBJ1-1; CDR3 protein: CASSLMNRAITEAFF; CDR3 DNA: TGTGCCAGCAGCTTAATGAACAGGGCCATCACTGAAGCTTTCTTT
D gene: TRBD1; V gene: TRBV7-8; J gene: TRBJ2-1; CDR3 protein: CASTLGTGSEQFF; CDR3 DNA: TGTGCCAGCACCCTCGGGACAGGGAGTGAGCAGTTCTTC
D gene: TRBD2; V gene: TRBV9; J gene: TRBJ2-7; CDR3 protein: CASSVGLAGGPGEQYF; CDR3 DNA: TGTGCCAGCAGCGTAGGTCTAGCGGGAGGGCCTGGGGAGCAGTACTTC
D gene: TRBD1; V gene: TRBV7-9; J gene: TRBJ2-3; CDR3 protein: CASTGQGSTDTQYF; CDR3 DNA: TGTGCCAGCACGGGACAGGGGAGCACAGATACGCAGTATTTT